This TCR beta chain was captured by sequencing in a study of CD8 T cells in Susac syndrome. Regarding this clonotype: Its antigen is not identified.

With random hexamers, reverse transcription was performed on about 0.45 to 1 ug of RNA. TCRdb analysed the immunoSEQ multiplex PCR reads with MiXCR anew, one entry per CDR3 protein. This sample has tens of thousands of distinct CDR3 sequences, with 94% found just once. Study results and caveats: The study admitted that it had a relatively small number of individuals in its TCR sequencing and HLA analysis.

V was trimmed by 2 bases and J by 12 bases, leaving 8 bases between them. CDR1 and CDR2 (germline): MNHEY, SVGAGI. This CDR3 comprises 11 residues. The sequenced sample consisted of CD8+ T cells from PBMCs. The chain has TRBV6-5 and TRBJ2-1; D is undetermined. The receptor was derived from a human donor with Susac syndrome. The CDR3 DNA sequence: TGTGCCAGCAGTTACGAATTGGTGCAGTTCTTC. Amino acids: CASSYELVQFF.